The subject of this entry is one T cell receptor (beta chain). What antigen it recognizes has not been identified. The input lacks base qualities; no much larger clone sits a single base away. The CDR3 regions of human TCRbeta chains were analyzed by immunosequencing. Per the original workflow: TCRs in the repertoires were matched against a reference library of SARS-CoV-2-specific TCRs that had been generated with the MIRA antigen-specificity platform. Breadth was defined as the fraction of unique TCRs that were SARS-CoV-2-associated, and depth was defined as the fraction of total T cells that were SARS-CoV-2-associated. Each spike-specific TCR was assigned to its reactive spike region and to a CD4 or CD8 class using the MIRA data. Log10-transformed breadth and depth values were compared by one-way ANOVA with Sidak's multiple comparisons tests. Drawn from immuneACCESS, this table holds only the in-frame rearrangements with V and J called that TCRdb kept. Clones are partly lost; checked studies trace under half to an unresolved V gene and leave the rest unexplained. V and J calls and clone size come straight from that table; D and trimming were deduced from the DNA. This sample comprises 140,000 to 150,000 clones, 88% of them detected only once. About 14% of the sample rests with the top ten.

This record belongs to a study of T cell responses to AZD1222 COVID-19 vaccine (dated by TCRdb to the early 2020s). About the study as a whole: AZD1222 recipients given second doses at about 4 weeks or at about 12 weeks were pooled, since spike-specific TCR depth and breadth were not found to differ between the two schedules. TCR sequencing was performed for approximately 240 trial participants, of whom around 200 were given two doses of AZD1222 and around 25 were given two doses of MenACWY control vaccine. Trial participants were enrolled by age into subgroups of 18-55, 56-69 and 70-plus years, and about 150, 27 and 61 TCR-sequenced participants, respectively, were included in these subgroups.

The CDR3 has 15 amino acids, counting the end cysteine and phenylalanine. Only CDR3 DNA is held: 45 bases, read in frame from base 1. The germline V and J ends show losses of 3 bases and 5 bases respectively, and no gene match explains 2 bases of the junction. CDR1 and CDR2, looked up from the germline V gene, are MGHRA and YSYEKL. Findings and caveats that apply to the study as a whole: Reportedly, close to half of the unique spike-specific TCRs recognized epitopes lying outside the regions that are mutated in the B.1.351 and B.1.1.7 variants. Because no day 14 peak-response samples were available, the repertoires could be characterized only after the peak T cell response. Conclusions about previously exposed vaccinees are limited because only six or seven AZD1222 recipients were SARS-CoV-2 seropositive at baseline. After two AZD1222 doses, both the breadth and the depth of spike-specific TCRs were significantly higher than at day 0 and than in MenACWY recipients. CD4 TCRs associated with the vaccine covered the entire spike protein, and the dominant responses were in regions 160-218 and 743-854. The 56-69-year group was small, and its depth increase did not reach significance, likely because of low power. Participants were mostly white British and included more females than males, and it was suggested by the authors that clonal diversity may have been underestimated.

In the paper's terms, the time point label means: baseline before first vaccination. Vaccinee samples were obtained from the UK trials COV001 and COV002, which included a single-blind randomized controlled phase 2/3 trial of AZD1222 (ChAdOx1 nCoV-19) in healthy adults. For TCRbeta chain sequencing, PBMC samples from trial participants were taken at day 0 and at day 28 after the second dose. The origin of this receptor is an adult in good health. The rearrangement combines TRBV4-1 with TRBJ2-1; 12 bases in the middle match TRBD1. The material sequenced was peripheral blood, taken on day 0 of AZD1222 vaccination. The CDR3 region: CASSQGQGADNEQFF. The DNA sequence is TGCGCCAGCAGCCAGGGACAGGGGGCTGACAATGAGCAGTTCTTC.